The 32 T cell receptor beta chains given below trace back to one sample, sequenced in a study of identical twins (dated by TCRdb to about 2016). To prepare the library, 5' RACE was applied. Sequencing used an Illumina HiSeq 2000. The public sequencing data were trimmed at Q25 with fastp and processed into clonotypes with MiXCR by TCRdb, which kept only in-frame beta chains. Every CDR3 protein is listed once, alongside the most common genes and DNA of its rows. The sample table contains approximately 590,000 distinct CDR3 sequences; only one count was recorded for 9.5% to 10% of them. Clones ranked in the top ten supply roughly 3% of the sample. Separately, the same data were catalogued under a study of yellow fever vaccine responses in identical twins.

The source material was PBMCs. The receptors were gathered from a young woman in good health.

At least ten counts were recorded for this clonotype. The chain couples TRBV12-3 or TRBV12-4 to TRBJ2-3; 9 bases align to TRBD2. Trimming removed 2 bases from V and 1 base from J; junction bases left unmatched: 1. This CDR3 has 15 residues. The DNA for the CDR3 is TGTGCCAGCAGTTTACCTAGCGGGGGCACAGATACGCAGTATTTT. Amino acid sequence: CASSLPSGGTDTQYF.

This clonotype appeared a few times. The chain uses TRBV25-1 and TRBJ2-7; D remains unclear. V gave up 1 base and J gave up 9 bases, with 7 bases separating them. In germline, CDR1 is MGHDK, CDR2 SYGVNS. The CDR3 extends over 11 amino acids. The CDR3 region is CASSELDGQYF. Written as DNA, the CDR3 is TGTGCCAGCAGTGAATTGGACGGGCAGTACTTC.

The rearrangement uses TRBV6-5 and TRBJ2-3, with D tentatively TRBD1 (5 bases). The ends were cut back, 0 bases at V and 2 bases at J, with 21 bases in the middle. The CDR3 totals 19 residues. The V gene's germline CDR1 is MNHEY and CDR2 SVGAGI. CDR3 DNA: TGTGCCAGCAGTTACTCGGGGCCCGGAACAGGTCACTCCACAGATACGCAGTATTTT. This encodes CASSYSGPGTGHSTDTQYF.

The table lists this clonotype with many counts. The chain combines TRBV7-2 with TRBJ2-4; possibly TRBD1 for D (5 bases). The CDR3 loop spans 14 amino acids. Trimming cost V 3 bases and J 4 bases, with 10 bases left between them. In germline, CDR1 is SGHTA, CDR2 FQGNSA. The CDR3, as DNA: TGTGCCAGCAGCTTGACAGTTTTTAAAAACATTCAGTACTTC. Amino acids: CASSLTVFKNIQYF.

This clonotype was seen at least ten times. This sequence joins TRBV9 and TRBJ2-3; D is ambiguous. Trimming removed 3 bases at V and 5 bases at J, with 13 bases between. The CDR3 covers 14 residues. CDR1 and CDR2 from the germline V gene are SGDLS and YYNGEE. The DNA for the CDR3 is TGTGCCAGCAGCGCGAATAGCAGAGAAGATACGCAGTATTTT. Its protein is CASSANSREDTQYF.

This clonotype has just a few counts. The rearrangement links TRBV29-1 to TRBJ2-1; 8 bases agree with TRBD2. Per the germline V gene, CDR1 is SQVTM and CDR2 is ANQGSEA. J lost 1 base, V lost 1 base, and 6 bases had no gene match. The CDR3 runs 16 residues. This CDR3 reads CSVEGGGGKSYNEQFF. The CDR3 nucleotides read TGCAGCGTTGAAGGAGGCGGGGGGAAATCCTACAATGAGCAGTTCTTC.

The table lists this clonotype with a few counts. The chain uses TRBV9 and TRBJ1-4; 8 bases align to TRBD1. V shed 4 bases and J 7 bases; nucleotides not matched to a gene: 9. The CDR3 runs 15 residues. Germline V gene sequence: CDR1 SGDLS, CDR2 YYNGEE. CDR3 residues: CASSFRQGTGEKLFF. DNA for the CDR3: TGTGCCAGCAGCTTCAGACAGGGGACGGGTGAAAAACTGTTTTTT.

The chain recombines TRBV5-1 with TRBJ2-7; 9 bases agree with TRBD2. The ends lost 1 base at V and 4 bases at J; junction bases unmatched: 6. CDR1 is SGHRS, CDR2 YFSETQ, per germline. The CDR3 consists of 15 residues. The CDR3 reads CASSLQAGGLYEQYF. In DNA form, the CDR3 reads TGCGCCAGCAGCTTGCAGGCGGGGGGGTTGTACGAGCAGTACTTC.

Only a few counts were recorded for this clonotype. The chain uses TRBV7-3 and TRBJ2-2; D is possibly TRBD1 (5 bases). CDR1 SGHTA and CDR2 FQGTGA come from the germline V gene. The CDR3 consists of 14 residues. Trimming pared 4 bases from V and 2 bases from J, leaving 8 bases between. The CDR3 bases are TGTGCCAGCAGCTGGGGCTCAAACACCGGGGAGCTGTTTTTT. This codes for CASSWGSNTGELFF.

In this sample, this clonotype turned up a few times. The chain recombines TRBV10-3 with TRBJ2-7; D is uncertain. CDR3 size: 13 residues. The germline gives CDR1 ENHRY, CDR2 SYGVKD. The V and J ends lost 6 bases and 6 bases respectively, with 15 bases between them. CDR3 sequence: CAISPGSGIEQYF. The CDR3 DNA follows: TGTGCCATCAGCCCTGGGTCAGGAATCGAGCAGTACTTC.

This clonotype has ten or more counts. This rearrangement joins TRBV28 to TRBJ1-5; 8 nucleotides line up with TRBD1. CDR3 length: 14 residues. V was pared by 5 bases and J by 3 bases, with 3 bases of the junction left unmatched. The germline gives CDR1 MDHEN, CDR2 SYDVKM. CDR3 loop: CASSGDRFNQPQHF. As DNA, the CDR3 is TGTGCCAGCAGTGGGGACAGGTTCAATCAGCCCCAGCATTTT. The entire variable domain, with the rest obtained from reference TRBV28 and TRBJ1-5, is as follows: DVKVTQSSRYLVKRTGEKVFLECVQDMDHENMFWYRQDPGLGLRLIYFSYDVKMKEKGDIPEGYSVSREKKERFSLILESASTNQTSMYLCASSGDRFNQPQHFGDGTRLSIL.

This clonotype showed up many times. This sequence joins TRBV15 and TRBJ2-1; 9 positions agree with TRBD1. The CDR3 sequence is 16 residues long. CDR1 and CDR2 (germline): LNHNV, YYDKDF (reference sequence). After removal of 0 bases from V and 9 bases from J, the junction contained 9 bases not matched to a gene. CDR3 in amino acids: CATSRDTWTGEGEQFF. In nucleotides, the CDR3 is TGTGCCACCAGCAGAGATACCTGGACAGGGGAGGGTGAGCAGTTCTTC.

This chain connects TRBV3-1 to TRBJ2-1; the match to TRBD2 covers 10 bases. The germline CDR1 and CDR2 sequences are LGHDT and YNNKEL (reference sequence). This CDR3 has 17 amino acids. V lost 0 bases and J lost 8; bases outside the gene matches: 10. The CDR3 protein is CASSQDPQAGGLYEQFF. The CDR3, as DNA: TGTGCCAGCAGCCAAGATCCCCAAGCGGGGGGGCTCTATGAGCAGTTCTTC.

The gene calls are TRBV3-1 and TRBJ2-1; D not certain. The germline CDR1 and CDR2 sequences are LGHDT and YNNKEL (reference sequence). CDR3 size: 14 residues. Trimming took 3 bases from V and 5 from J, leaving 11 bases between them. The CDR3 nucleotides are TGTGCCAGCAGCCAGGTGCTCAGAGACAATGAGCAGTTCTTC. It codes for CASSQVLRDNEQFF.

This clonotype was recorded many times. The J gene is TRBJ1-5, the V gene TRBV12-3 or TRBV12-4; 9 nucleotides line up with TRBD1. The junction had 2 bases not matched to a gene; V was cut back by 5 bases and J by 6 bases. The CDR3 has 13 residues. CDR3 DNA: TGTGCCAGCAGTCGGGACAGGGCTCAGCCCCAGCATTTT. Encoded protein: CASSRDRAQPQHF.

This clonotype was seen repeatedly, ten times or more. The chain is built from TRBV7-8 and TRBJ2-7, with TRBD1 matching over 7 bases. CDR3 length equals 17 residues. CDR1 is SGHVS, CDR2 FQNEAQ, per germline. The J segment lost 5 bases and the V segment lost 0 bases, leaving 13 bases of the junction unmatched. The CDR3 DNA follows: TGTGCCAGCAGCTTAGCGCTTAGACCGGGACAGAGCCACGAGCAGTACTTC. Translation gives CASSLALRPGQSHEQYF.

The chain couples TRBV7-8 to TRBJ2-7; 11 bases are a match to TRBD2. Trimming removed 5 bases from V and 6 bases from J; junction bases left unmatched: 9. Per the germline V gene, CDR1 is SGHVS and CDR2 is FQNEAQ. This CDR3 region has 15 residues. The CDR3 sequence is CASSVTSGSLFEQYF. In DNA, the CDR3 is TGTGCCAGCAGCGTAACTAGCGGGAGTTTATTCGAGCAGTACTTC. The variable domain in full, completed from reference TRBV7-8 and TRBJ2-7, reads GAGVSQSPRYKVAKRGQDVALRCDPISGHVSLFWYQQALGQGPEFLTYFQNEAQLDKSGLPSDRFFAERPEGSVSTLKIQRTQQEDSAVYLCASSVTSGSLFEQYFGPGTRLTVT.

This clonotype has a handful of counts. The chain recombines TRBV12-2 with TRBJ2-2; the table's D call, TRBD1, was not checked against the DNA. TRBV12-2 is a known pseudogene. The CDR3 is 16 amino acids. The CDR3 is CATNGGPAEPTGELFF. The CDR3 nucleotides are TGTGCAACTAATGGGGGGCCAGCCGAACCGACCGGGGAGCTGTTTTTT.

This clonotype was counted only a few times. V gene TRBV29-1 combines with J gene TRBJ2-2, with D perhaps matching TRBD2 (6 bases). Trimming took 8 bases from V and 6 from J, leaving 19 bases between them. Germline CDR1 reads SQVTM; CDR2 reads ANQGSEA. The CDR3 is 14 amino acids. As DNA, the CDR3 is TGCAGCATCTTGATCGGGGGAGGTTCCGGGGAGCTGTTTTTT. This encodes CSILIGGGSGELFF.

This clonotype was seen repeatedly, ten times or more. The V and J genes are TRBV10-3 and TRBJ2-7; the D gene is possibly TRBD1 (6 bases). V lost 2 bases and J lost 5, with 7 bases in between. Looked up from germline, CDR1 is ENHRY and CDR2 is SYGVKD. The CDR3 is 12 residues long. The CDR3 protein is CAISEDRNEQYF. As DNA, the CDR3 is TGTGCCATCAGTGAGGACAGGAACGAGCAGTACTTC.

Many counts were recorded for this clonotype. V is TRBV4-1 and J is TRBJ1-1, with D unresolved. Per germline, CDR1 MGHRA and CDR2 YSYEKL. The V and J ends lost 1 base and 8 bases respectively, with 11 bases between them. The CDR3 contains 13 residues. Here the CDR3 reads CASSQVFGPEAFF. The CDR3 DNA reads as TGCGCCAGCAGCCAAGTTTTTGGACCCGAAGCTTTCTTT.

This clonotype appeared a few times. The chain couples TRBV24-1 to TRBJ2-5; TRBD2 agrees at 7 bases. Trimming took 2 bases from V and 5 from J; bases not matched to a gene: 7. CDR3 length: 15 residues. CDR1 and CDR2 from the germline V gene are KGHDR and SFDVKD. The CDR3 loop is CATSDSTGTTETQYF. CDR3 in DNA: TGTGCCACCAGTGATTCAACCGGGACTACCGAGACCCAGTACTTC.

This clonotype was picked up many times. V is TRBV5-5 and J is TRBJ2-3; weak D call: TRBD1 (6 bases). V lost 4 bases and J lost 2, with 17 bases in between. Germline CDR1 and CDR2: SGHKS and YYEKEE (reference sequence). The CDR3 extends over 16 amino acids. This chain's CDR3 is CASSRSLGALTDTQYF. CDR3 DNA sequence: TGTGCCAGCAGCAGGAGCTTGGGGGCCCTCACAGATACGCAGTATTTT. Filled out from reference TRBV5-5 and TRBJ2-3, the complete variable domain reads DAGVTQSPTHLIKTRGQQVTLRCSPISGHKSVSWYQQVLGQGPQFIFQYYEKEERGRGNFPDRFSARQFPNYSSELNVNALLLGDSALYLCASSRSLGALTDTQYFGPGTRLTVL.

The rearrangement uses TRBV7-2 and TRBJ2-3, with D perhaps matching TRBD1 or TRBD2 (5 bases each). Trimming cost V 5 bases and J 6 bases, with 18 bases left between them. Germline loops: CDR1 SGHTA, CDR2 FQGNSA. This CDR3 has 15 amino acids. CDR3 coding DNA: TGTGCCAGCAGCGCAGGGACCTCCCAGTTGGATACGCAGTATTTT. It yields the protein CASSAGTSQLDTQYF.

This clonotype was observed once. The CDR3 reads CASSVSPRAYGYTF. The DNA for the CDR3 is TGTGCCAGCAGTGTGAGCCCCCGGGCTTATGGCTACACCTTC. The rearrangement joins TRBV2 to TRBJ1-2; D is unclear. The CDR3 sequence is 14 residues long. V gave up 4 bases and J gave up 5 bases, with 14 bases separating them. Germline V gene lookup returns CDR1 SNHLY and CDR2 FYNNEI.

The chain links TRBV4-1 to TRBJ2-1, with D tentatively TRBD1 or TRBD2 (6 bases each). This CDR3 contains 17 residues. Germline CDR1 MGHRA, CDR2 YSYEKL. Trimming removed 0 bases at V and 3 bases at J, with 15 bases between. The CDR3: CASSQDLAARGYNEQFF. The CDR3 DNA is TGCGCCAGCAGCCAAGATTTAGCGGCCAGGGGCTACAATGAGCAGTTCTTC.

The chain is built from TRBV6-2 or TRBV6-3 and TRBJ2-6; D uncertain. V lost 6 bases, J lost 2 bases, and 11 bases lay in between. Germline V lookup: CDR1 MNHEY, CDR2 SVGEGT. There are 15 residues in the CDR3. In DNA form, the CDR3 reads TGTGCCAGCAGCAACGCAGGAACTGGGGCCAACGTCCTGACTTTC. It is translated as CASSNAGTGANVLTF.

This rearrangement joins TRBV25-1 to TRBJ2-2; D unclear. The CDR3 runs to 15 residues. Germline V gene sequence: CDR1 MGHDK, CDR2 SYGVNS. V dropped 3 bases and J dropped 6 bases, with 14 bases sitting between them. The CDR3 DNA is TGTGCCAGCAGTGATACGAAGATTTGGGCCGGGGAGCTGTTTTTT. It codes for CASSDTKIWAGELFF. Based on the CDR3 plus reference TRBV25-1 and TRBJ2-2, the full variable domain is EADIYQTPRYLVIGTGKKITLECSQTMGHDKMYWYQQDPGMELHLIHYSYGVNSTEKGDLSSESTVSRIRTEHFPLTLESARPSHTSQYLCASSDTKIWAGELFFGEGSRLTVL.

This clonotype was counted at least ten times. The CDR3 sequence is CSARGPGLAGGLSYNEQFF. The CDR3 DNA sequence: TGCAGTGCTAGAGGGCCGGGACTAGCGGGAGGATTGTCCTACAATGAGCAGTTCTTC. The genes are TRBV20-1 and TRBJ2-1, with 15 bases lining up with TRBD2. V shed 1 base, J shed 1 base, and the junction held 8 bases outside the gene matches. The CDR3 sequence is 19 residues long. In germline, CDR1 is DFQATT, CDR2 SNEGSKA (reference sequence).

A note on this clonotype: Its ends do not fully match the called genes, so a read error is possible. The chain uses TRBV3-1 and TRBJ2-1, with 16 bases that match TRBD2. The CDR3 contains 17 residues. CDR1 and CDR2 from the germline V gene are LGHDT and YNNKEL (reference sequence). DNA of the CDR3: TGTGCCAGCTGCCAGCAGGGACTAGCGGGGGGGCTAAGTGAGCAGTTCTTC. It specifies CASCQQGLAGGLSEQFF.

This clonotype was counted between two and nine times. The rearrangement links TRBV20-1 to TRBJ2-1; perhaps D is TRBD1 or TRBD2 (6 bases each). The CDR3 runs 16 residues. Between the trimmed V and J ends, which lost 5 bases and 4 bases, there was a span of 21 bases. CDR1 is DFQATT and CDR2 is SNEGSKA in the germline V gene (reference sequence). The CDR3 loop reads CSAVKRGGGKYNEQFF. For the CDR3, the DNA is TGCAGTGCTGTAAAGAGAGGAGGGGGGAAATACAATGAGCAGTTCTTC.

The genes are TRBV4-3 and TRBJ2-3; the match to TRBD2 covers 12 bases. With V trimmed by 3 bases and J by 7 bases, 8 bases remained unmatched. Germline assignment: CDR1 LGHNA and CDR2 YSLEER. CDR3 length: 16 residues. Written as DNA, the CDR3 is TGCGCCAGCAGCCAGATACTAGCGGGAGGAACACATACGCAGTATTTT. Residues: CASSQILAGGTHTQYF.